Included here is one TCR beta chain sequence, with context. Its antigen is currently unknown. Germline is not matched at one junction end, which may reflect a read error. These data originate in a study of cytomegalovirus exposure and HLA in healthy donors. Notes on the study in general: A classifier reportedly called cytomegalovirus status with high sensitivity and specificity.

60 Vbeta and 13 Jbeta primers were used in PCR. TCRdb keeps only in-frame clones here, not all; method: immunoSEQ multiplex PCR. Altogether approximately 120,000 clones are present, 81% being singletons, with the ten largest covering less than 2.5%. This CDR3 is built from 14 residues. CDR1 is SEHNR, CDR2 FQNEAQ, per germline (reference sequence). The material sequenced was PBMCs. The source of this sequence is a woman in her twenties or thirties in good health and CMV-seronegative. V gene TRBV7-9 combines with J gene TRBJ2-3, with 7 bases fitting TRBD1. CDR3 amino acids: CASSPGTDTNTQYF. The CDR3 DNA reads as TGTGCCAGCAGCCCAGGGACAGACACAAATACGCAGTATTTT.